Here is one TCR beta chain with its context. The CDR3 is 13 residues long. V gave up 0 bases and J gave up 4 bases, with 7 bases separating them. CDR1 is MNHEY, CDR2 SVGEGT, per germline. The sample originates from a study of early T cells in non-severe SARS-CoV-2 infection. Tagging with unique molecular identifiers was applied to individual cDNA molecules. TCRdb reprocessed the 5' RACE reads with MiXCR, giving one entry per CDR3 protein. Among about 50,000 distinct CDR3 sequences listed, roughly 9.6% were seen once. The clonotype was recovered from an adult who was a healthcare worker with PCR-confirmed SARS-CoV-2 infection or an uninfected control (not recorded which). The specimen was whole blood. The chain is built from TRBV6-2 or TRBV6-3 and TRBJ2-7; no firm D call. The CDR3 sequence: CASSYSIGYEQYF. In DNA, the CDR3 is TGTGCCAGCAGTTACTCGATAGGGTACGAGCAGTACTTC.